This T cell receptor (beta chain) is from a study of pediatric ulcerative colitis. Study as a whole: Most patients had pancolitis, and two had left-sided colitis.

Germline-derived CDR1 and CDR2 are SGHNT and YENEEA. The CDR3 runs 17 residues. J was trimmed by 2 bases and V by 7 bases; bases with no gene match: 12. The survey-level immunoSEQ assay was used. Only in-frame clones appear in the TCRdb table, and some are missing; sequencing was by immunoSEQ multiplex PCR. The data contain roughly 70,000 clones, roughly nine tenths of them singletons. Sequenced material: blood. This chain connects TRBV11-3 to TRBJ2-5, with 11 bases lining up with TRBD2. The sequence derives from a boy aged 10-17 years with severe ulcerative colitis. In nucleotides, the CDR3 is TGTGCCAGCAACGGAGCTAGCGGGAGGTCGGGGCAAGAGACCCAGTACTTC. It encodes CASNGASGRSGQETQYF.